The 31 T cell receptor beta chains below all came from one sample that was sequenced in a study of identifying expanded T cells in peripheral blood. TCRdb's table, derived via immunoSEQ multiplex PCR, lists solely in-frame clones and lacks some. The sample holds approximately 100,000 clones; 70% to 90% are singletons and the top ten take roughly 17%. Source material: blood. Receptors were obtained from a person between 18 and 69 years old in good health.

The V gene is TRBV11-2, the J gene TRBJ2-1; 7 bases are shared with TRBD2. With 5 bases clipped from V and 1 base from J, the junction kept 5 bases outside the gene matches. CDR3 length equals 15 residues. The germline V gene has CDR1 SGHAT and CDR2 FQNNGV. Written as DNA, the CDR3 is TGTGCCAGCAGCCTAGCGGTCTTGTCCTACAATGAGCAGTTCTTC. It yields the protein CASSLAVLSYNEQFF.

This sequence joins TRBV7-6 and TRBJ2-7; 11 nucleotides match TRBD2. Per germline, CDR1 SGHVS and CDR2 FNYEAQ. The CDR3 length is 14 residues. The V gene end was trimmed by 0 bases and the J gene end by 5 bases; junction bases not matched to a gene: 0. The CDR3 loop reads CASSLATSGDEQYF. The DNA of the CDR3 is TGTGCCAGCAGCTTAGCGACTAGCGGGGACGAGCAGTACTTC.

The chain joins TRBV29-1 to TRBJ2-5, with TRBD2 as a possible D gene (5 bases). Gene TRBJ2-7 matches the end of the DNA better, so the J call may be wrong. This CDR3 has 13 amino acids. Germline CDR1 SQVTM, CDR2 ANQGSEA. The CDR3 is CSVRLRRDYEQYF. CDR3 nucleotide sequence: TGCAGCGTCCGACTAAGGCGAGATTACGAGCAGTACTTC.

This clone was observed once. The gene calls are TRBV27 and TRBJ2-7; the D gene is possibly TRBD2 (7 bases). V was pared by 5 bases and J by 3 bases, with 17 bases between. The CDR3 runs to 15 residues. Germline V gene sequence: CDR1 MNHEY, CDR2 SMNVEV (reference sequence). CDR3 amino acids: CASSPAGGGHYEQYF. CDR3 DNA: TGTGCCAGCAGTCCCGCGGGCGGGGGCCACTACGAGCAGTACTTC.

This chain links TRBV6-1 with TRBJ2-7; no definite D call. The CDR3 runs 12 residues. The V gene's germline CDR1 is MNHNS and CDR2 SASEGT. Trimming took off 1 base at V and 6 bases at J, with 7 bases between the two ends. The CDR3 DNA reads as TGTGCCAGCAGTGAAGGTTATCTCGAGCAGTACTTC. As protein: CASSEGYLEQYF.

This clone appeared a few times. The chain is built from TRBV7-7 and TRBJ2-7; TRBD2 aligns across 9 bases. V dropped 3 bases and J dropped 4; count of bases not matched to a gene: 4. Germline V CDR1 and CDR2: SSHAT, FNYEAQ (reference sequence). This CDR3 is 14 amino acids long. The CDR3 bases are TGTGCCAGCAGCTTTGCTAGCGGGGAGTACGAGCAGTACTTC. Residues: CASSFASGEYEQYF.

The V and J genes are TRBV7-9 and TRBJ1-1, with 7 bases lining up with TRBD1. V lost 5 bases and J lost 5; bases outside the gene matches: 5. From germline, CDR1 is SEHNR and CDR2 FQNEAQ (reference sequence). The CDR3 contains 13 residues. The CDR3 DNA follows: TGTGCCAGCAGCCGTCAACAGGGGACTGAAGCTTTCTTT. This translates into CASSRQQGTEAFF.

This chain connects TRBV11-2 to TRBJ1-2; 8 bases are a match to TRBD1. V was pared by 1 base and J by 4 bases, with 8 bases of the junction left unmatched. The V gene's germline CDR1 is SGHAT and CDR2 FQNNGV. This CDR3 region has 16 residues. This CDR3 is CASSLVMGTGFYGYTF. CDR3 in DNA: TGTGCCAGCAGCTTAGTAATGGGGACAGGTTTCTATGGCTACACCTTC.

The chain recombines TRBV19 with TRBJ1-3, with TRBD1 identical over 7 bases. CDR1 LNHDA and CDR2 SQIVND come from the germline V gene (reference sequence). CDR3 length: 17 residues. V trimming: 5 bases; J trimming: 0 bases; junction bases outside the gene matches: 10. The CDR3 DNA is TGTGCCAGTAGTGATCTTCCACAGGGGATCTCTGGAAACACCATATATTTT. Translating it yields CASSDLPQGISGNTIYF.

The chain combines TRBV10-3 with TRBJ1-1; D is unclear. V was clipped by 3 bases and J by 1 base, with 12 bases between them. CDR3 length equals 15 residues. CDR1 is ENHRY, CDR2 SYGVKD, per germline. The CDR3 DNA follows: TGTGCCATCAGTGACCCGGGGAAGTGGAACACTGAAGCTTTCTTT. Translation: CAISDPGKWNTEAFF.

The V gene is TRBV7-9, the J gene TRBJ1-1; D gene ambiguous. CDR1 is SEHNR, CDR2 FQNEAQ, per germline (reference sequence). Trimming shortened V by 5 bases and J by 11 bases, and 21 bases separated the two germline ends. This CDR3 has 14 residues. Here the CDR3 reads CASSPNAGFVVAFF. In DNA form, the CDR3 reads TGTGCCAGCAGCCCGAACGCCGGGTTCGTGGTCGCTTTCTTT.

The chain is built from TRBV9 and TRBJ1-2; D gene uncertain. The CDR3 is made up of 16 amino acids. Looked up from germline, CDR1 is SGDLS and CDR2 is YYNGEE. Trimming took off 3 bases at V and 0 bases at J, with 15 bases between the two ends. Written as DNA, the CDR3 is TGTGCCAGCAGCGGTCTTCGTTCAGTTACTAACTATGGCTACACCTTC. It translates to CASSGLRSVTNYGYTF.

CDR3 bases: TGTGCCAGCAGGGTCCTATATGGCTACACCTTC. Its translation is CASRVLYGYTF. The chain combines TRBV6-6 with TRBJ1-2, with unresolved D. Germline values: CDR1 MNHNY, CDR2 SVGAGI (reference sequence). The V end lost 6 bases, the J end lost 5 bases, and 7 bases lay between the germline ends. CDR3 length: 11 residues.

This clone was found once. The chain uses TRBV7-8 and TRBJ1-6; D perhaps matches TRBD1 (6 bases). Trimming took 2 bases from V and 8 from J, leaving 13 bases between them. CDR1 SGHVS and CDR2 FQNEAQ come from the germline V gene. This CDR3 has 15 amino acids. The CDR3 coding sequence is TGTGCCAGCAGCTTACGCGACAGGCCACATTCACCCCTCCACTTT. Protein: CASSLRDRPHSPLHF.

This clone showed up just once. V usage is TRBV7-2 and J usage is TRBJ1-5, with 10 bases lining up with TRBD1. Germline lookup yields CDR1 SGHTA and CDR2 FQGNSA. This CDR3 comprises 15 residues. The V and J ends lost 3 bases and 2 bases, in that order; junction bases with no gene match: 1. CDR3 loop: CASSFGTGGNQPQHF. CDR3 nucleotide sequence: TGTGCCAGCAGCTTTGGGACAGGGGGCAATCAGCCCCAGCATTTT.

The chain has TRBV4-2 and TRBJ1-2; D is unresolved. V dropped 4 bases and J dropped 4 bases, with 19 bases sitting between them. The germline gives CDR1 LGHNA, CDR2 YNFKEQ. The CDR3 has 16 residues. In DNA, the CDR3 is TGTGCCAGCAGCCCCAGGCTACGGGAGACCGTCTATGGCTACACCTTC. Translating it yields CASSPRLRETVYGYTF.

The chain uses TRBV5-6 and TRBJ1-1; D is ambiguous. V was shortened by 2 bases and J by 4 bases, with 6 bases between the two germline ends. Looked up from germline, CDR1 is SGHDT and CDR2 is YYEEEE. The CDR3 totals 12 residues. This chain's CDR3 is CASSFGSTEAFF. CDR3 in DNA: TGTGCCAGCAGCTTCGGGTCCACTGAAGCTTTCTTT.

In DNA form, the CDR3 reads TGTGCCAGCACTTATGAGAGACCCGCGGAGACCCAGTACTTC. It translates to CASTYERPAETQYF. J is TRBJ2-5 and V is TRBV6-6; the D is unclear. This CDR3 is built from 14 residues. V lost 7 bases and J lost 5, with 17 bases in between. The germline V gene encodes CDR1 MNHNY and CDR2 SVGAGI (reference sequence).

This rearrangement joins TRBV4-3 to TRBJ2-5; D tentatively reads TRBD1 or TRBD2 (5 bases each). The CDR3 sequence is 14 residues long. V gave up 4 bases and J gave up 5 bases, with 14 bases separating them. Looked up from germline, CDR1 is LGHNA and CDR2 is YSLEER. The CDR3 here is CASSRAQGRETQYF. The CDR3 nucleotides are TGCGCCAGCAGCCGAGCGCAGGGACGGGAGACCCAGTACTTC.

The chain uses TRBV7-2 and TRBJ1-1; D remains unclear. This CDR3 is 14 amino acids long. Deletions cut 1 base from V and 4 bases from J, with 10 bases between. Germline CDR1 reads SGHTA; CDR2 reads FQGNSA. This CDR3 reads CASSLDGWVTEAFF. The CDR3 DNA sequence: TGTGCCAGCAGCTTAGATGGGTGGGTCACTGAAGCTTTCTTT.

The V gene is TRBV28, the J gene TRBJ1-2; D is uncertain. This CDR3 has 13 amino acids. V was trimmed by 0 bases and J by 2 bases, leaving 4 bases between them. Germline CDR1 is MDHEN and CDR2 is SYDVKM. The CDR3 DNA is TGTGCCAGCAGTTTATGGCAGAACTATGGCTACACCTTC. The encoded protein is CASSLWQNYGYTF.

The gene calls are TRBV4-1 and TRBJ1-1; TRBD1 agrees at 10 bases. Germline V lookup: CDR1 MGHRA, CDR2 YSYEKL. V dropped 1 base and J dropped 4; count of bases not matched to a gene: 6. The CDR3 sequence is 16 residues long. CDR3 nucleotide sequence: TGCGCCAGCAGCCAAGGCCTGGGACAGGGGACCACTGAAGCTTTCTTT. Translating gives CASSQGLGQGTTEAFF.

The chain is built from TRBV19 and TRBJ2-1, with 8 bases that match TRBD1. In germline, CDR1 is LNHDA, CDR2 SQIVND (reference sequence). The trim removed 9 bases at V and 6 bases at J, leaving 13 bases unmatched. The CDR3 spans 15 residues. This CDR3 reads CASTQIEQGGNEQFF. CDR3 coding DNA: TGTGCCAGCACCCAGATTGAACAGGGGGGCAATGAGCAGTTCTTC.

The chain links TRBV9 to TRBJ1-5; tentative D call: TRBD1 (5 bases). Germline loops: CDR1 SGDLS, CDR2 YYNGEE. V was pared by 7 bases and J by 5 bases, with 16 bases between. This CDR3 contains 14 residues. DNA for the CDR3: TGTGCCAGCGGCGGGGGTACCGTAGATCAGCCCCAGCATTTT. Protein sequence: CASGGGTVDQPQHF.

This chain connects TRBV19 to TRBJ1-5; 12 positions agree with TRBD1. The germline CDR1 and CDR2 sequences are LNHDA and SQIVND (reference sequence). V was clipped by 3 bases and J by 2 bases; unmatched bases: 11. The CDR3 length is 19 residues. The CDR3 DNA reads TGTGCCAGTAGTATGGGGACAGGGGGCTGGGTATGGGGCAATCAGCCCCAGCATTTT. Protein: CASSMGTGGWVWGNQPQHF.

This rearrangement joins TRBV27 to TRBJ2-5; the D gene is possibly TRBD2 (5 bases). CDR1 is MNHEY and CDR2 is SMNVEV in the germline V gene (reference sequence). The V end was cut by 3 bases, the J end by 5 bases, with 13 bases between. CDR3 length: 14 residues. CDR3 residues: CASSFSVERETQYF. In DNA, the CDR3 is TGTGCCAGCAGTTTTTCAGTGGAGCGGGAGACCCAGTACTTC.

The chain joins TRBV28 to TRBJ2-5, with a weak D call TRBD2 (7 bases). This CDR3 is built from 18 residues. From germline, CDR1 is MDHEN and CDR2 SYDVKM. With 5 bases removed from V and 2 bases from J, the gap between germline ends came to 24 bases. The CDR3 nucleotides read TGTGCCAGCAGTAGAAGCCTCAGGGGTCGGGGGGTACAAGAGACCCAGTACTTC. Its protein product is CASSRSLRGRGVQETQYF.

The J gene is TRBJ1-6, the V gene TRBV25-1, with D perhaps TRBD1 (6 bases). CDR1 MGHDK and CDR2 SYGVNS come from the germline V gene. Trimming took off 4 bases at V and 2 bases at J, with 6 bases between the two ends. The length of the CDR3 is 14 residues. CDR3 nucleotides: TGTGCCAGCAGTGGGACAGCCTATAATTCACCCCTCCACTTT. It codes for CASSGTAYNSPLHF.

The chain employs TRBV28 and TRBJ1-2; the D gene is possibly TRBD1 (5 bases). Per the germline V gene, CDR1 is MDHEN and CDR2 is SYDVKM. V lost 1 base and J lost 6, with 9 bases in between. The CDR3 length is 13 residues. Here the CDR3 DNA reads TGTGCCAGCAGTTTATCGGGGGGGGATGGCTACACCTTC. Translation: CASSLSGGDGYTF.

J is TRBJ2-3 and V is TRBV11-1; 9 bases agree with TRBD2. CDR3 size: 15 residues. The V gene end was trimmed by 2 bases and the J gene end by 2 bases; junction bases not matched to a gene: 2. Per germline, CDR1 SGHAT and CDR2 FQDESV (reference sequence). CDR3: CASSLLAGPTDTQYF. The DNA of the CDR3 is TGTGCCAGCAGCTTACTAGCGGGGCCCACAGATACGCAGTATTTT.

This chain uses TRBV10-1 with TRBJ1-2, with D hard to call. CDR1 and CDR2 from the germline V gene are WNHNN and SYGVQD (reference sequence). V shed 5 bases and J shed 3 bases, with 10 bases lying between them. This CDR3 spans 13 amino acids. Here the CDR3 reads CASSLGPDYGYTF. The CDR3 DNA reads as TGCGCCAGCAGTTTAGGGCCAGACTATGGCTACACCTTC.